These 2 T cell receptor beta chains were all obtained from the same sample, sequenced in a study of naive and memory T cell subsets. Two oligonucleotides, mixed equimolar, formed the beta constant-region primer covering TRBC1 and TRBC2. TCRdb ran MiXCR on the UMI-ligation and nested PCR reads and lists one entry per CDR3 protein. This table holds some 36,000 distinct CDR3 sequences, roughly 14% found once. The material sequenced was effector memory CD4+ T cells from blood. This sample's subset: effector memory, CD45RA- CD27-. Receptors originate from a human donor in good health.

This clonotype occurred many times. The V gene is TRBV7-6, the J gene TRBJ1-6; the D is unclear. V was trimmed by 5 bases and J by 8 bases, leaving 13 bases between them. Germline V gene lookup returns CDR1 SGHVS and CDR2 FNYEAQ. The CDR3 is 14 amino acids. CDR3 sequence (DNA): TGTGCCAGCAGCGCAATGGCCCGAGATTCACCCCTCCACTTT. Translated: CASSAMARDSPLHF.

The table lists this clonotype with a few counts. J is TRBJ2-7 and V is TRBV6-1, with 8 bases that match TRBD1. V shed 6 bases and J 5 bases; nucleotides not matched to a gene: 6. Germline V lookup: CDR1 MNHNS, CDR2 SASEGT. This CDR3 spans 13 amino acids. DNA for the CDR3: TGTGCCAGCAGAGCGACAGGGGTACACGAGCAGTACTTC. Translated: CASRATGVHEQYF.